The 32 T cell receptor beta chains below come from one sample, sequenced in a study of regulatory T cells in long-lasting Graves disease. According to the study, TCR beta libraries were built with iRepertoire HTBI primers and CDR3-region Arm-PCR. One entry per CDR3 protein, called by TCRdb with MiXCR from the multiplex PCR reads. This sample has hundreds of thousands of distinct CDR3 sequences; around 30% occur once, and the top ten carry around 42%. Time point denoted: persistent/refractory GD, antithyroid drugs over 5 years with positive TRAb. PBMCs were the source of the RNA used for TCR sequencing. Sequencing was performed on peripheral blood mononuclear cells (PBMCs), taken when the disease was refractory, from a patient treated with antithyroid drugs. The receptors derive from a female donor with Graves disease.

This clonotype was detected only a few times. J is TRBJ1-6 and V is TRBV12-3 or TRBV12-4; 7 positions match TRBD1. The CDR3 has 16 amino acids. Losses at the gene ends were 5 bases for V and 6 bases for J; bases not matched to a gene: 10. CDR3 DNA sequence: TGTGCCAGCAGTCCGGAGACAGGGATAAGTAATTCACCCCTCCACTTT. This translates into CASSPETGISNSPLHF.

This clonotype was seen only a few times. The chain joins TRBV6-1 to TRBJ1-1, with D possibly being TRBD1 (5 bases). The CDR3 runs to 13 residues. The V end lost 6 bases, the J end lost 7 bases, and 15 bases lay between the germline ends. Germline CDR1 is MNHNS and CDR2 is SASEGT. CDR3 coding DNA: TGTGCCAGCAGCCCCGGGGCTAACCTTGAAGCTTTCTTT. Protein: CASSPGANLEAFF.

This clonotype was seen just once. The rearrangement joins TRBV20-1 to TRBJ1-2; D ambiguous. Germline loops: CDR1 DFQATT, CDR2 SNEGSKA (reference sequence). V was clipped by 0 bases and J by 5 bases, with 19 bases between them. The CDR3 runs to 16 residues. The CDR3 DNA reads TGCAGTGCTAGAGATCTTCGTGGGCGTTTGGGGTATGGCTACACCTTC. Translation gives CSARDLRGRLGYGYTF.

This clonotype was seen repeatedly, ten times or more. The CDR3, as DNA: TGTGCCAGCAGCTTACAGGCGCAGAACACTGAAGCTTTCTTT. This codes for CASSLQAQNTEAFF. The V and J genes are TRBV7-9 and TRBJ1-1; no definite D call. CDR1 and CDR2 (germline): SEHNR, FQNEAQ (reference sequence). Trimming stripped 2 bases from V and 1 base from J, with 8 bases between. CDR3 length equals 14 residues.

The chain uses TRBV6-1 and TRBJ2-7; TRBD2 matches 7 bases. The CDR3 spans 19 residues. Trimming took 6 bases from V and 2 from J; bases not matched to a gene: 22. Germline V gene data show CDR1 as MNHNS and CDR2 as SASEGT. CDR3 region: CASSAIPGMLAGAPYEQYF. As DNA, the CDR3 is TGTGCCAGCAGCGCGATCCCCGGGATGTTGGCGGGAGCCCCCTACGAGCAGTACTTC.

J is TRBJ2-7 and V is TRBV28; D remains unclear. Germline CDR1 MDHEN, CDR2 SYDVKM. V lost 6 bases and J lost 1, with 10 bases in between. This CDR3 has 13 amino acids. The chain's CDR3 is CASSWPSSYEQYF. The DNA for the CDR3 is TGTGCCAGCAGCTGGCCCTCTTCCTACGAGCAGTACTTC.

Turning to this clonotype: A much larger clone is a single base away; this may be a read error. The chain links TRBV11-2 to TRBJ2-7, with D perhaps matching TRBD1 (6 bases). Germline CDR1 and CDR2: SGHAT and FQNNGV. CDR3 size: 13 residues. Trimming took off 6 bases at V and 1 base at J, with 10 bases between the two ends. CDR3 coding DNA: TGTGCCAGCAGTTCAGGACAGTCCTACGAGCAGTACTTC. Amino acid sequence: CASSSGQSYEQYF.

This clonotype turned up a few times. The chain joins TRBV7-3 to TRBJ2-2, with 13 bases aligning to TRBD2. The V and J ends lost 5 bases and 4 bases, in that order; junction bases with no gene match: 4. The CDR3 length is 16 residues. Germline CDR1 reads SGHTA; CDR2 reads FQGTGA. The CDR3 DNA sequence: TGTGCCAGCAGCCCTCGACTAGCGGGAGGCACCGGGGAGCTGTTTTTT. It encodes CASSPRLAGGTGELFF.

The chain combines TRBV20-1 with TRBJ1-5; no clear D gene. The CDR3 is made up of 16 amino acids. Per germline, CDR1 DFQATT and CDR2 SNEGSKA (reference sequence). The V end lost 3 bases, the J end lost 3 bases, and 18 bases lay between the germline ends. In DNA, the CDR3 is TGCAGTGCTAGGGACGGACGGAAAGGGTCCAATCAGCCCCAGCATTTT. Protein: CSARDGRKGSNQPQHF.

This clonotype was seen ten or more times. This rearrangement joins TRBV6-2 or TRBV6-3 to TRBJ2-5; D is possibly TRBD1 (6 bases). The germline CDR1 and CDR2 sequences are MNHEY and SVGEGT. This CDR3 is built from 17 residues. V lost 5 bases to trimming and J lost 2 bases, with 21 bases between them. The CDR3 coding sequence is TGTGCCAGCAGTGATGTTGTGGCTGGACAGCTACAAGAGACCCAGTACTTC. Translating it yields CASSDVVAGQLQETQYF.

This clonotype was counted between two and nine times. This rearrangement joins TRBV6-2 or TRBV6-3 to TRBJ1-1, with a possible D match to TRBD1 (6 bases). Trimming stripped 5 bases from V and 1 base from J, with 14 bases between. This CDR3 is 15 amino acids long. Germline CDR1 and CDR2: MNHEY and SVGEGT. CDR3 in DNA: TGTGCCAGCAGTGACGAGGGGGGACCGAACACTGAAGCTTTCTTT. It encodes CASSDEGGPNTEAFF.

This clonotype was recorded at least ten times. The germline gene is not matched at one end of the junction; a read error may be the cause. V usage is TRBV19 and J usage is TRBJ1-5; 7 bases map to TRBD1. The germline V gene has CDR1 LNHDA and CDR2 SQIVND (reference sequence). CDR3 length: 15 residues. CDR3 coding DNA: TGCGCCAGCAGCATAGGGACAGCTAGCAATCAGCCCCAGCATTTT. Translated, it gives CASSIGTASNQPQHF.

The gene calls are TRBV7-9 and TRBJ2-6, with TRBD2 as a possible D gene (5 bases). The ends were cut back, 5 bases at V and 0 bases at J, with 14 bases in the middle. From germline, CDR1 is SEHNR and CDR2 FQNEAQ (reference sequence). CDR3 length: 17 amino acids. The CDR3 nucleotides read TGTGCCAGCAGCCGGGGTGACCTCAGCTCTGGGGCCAACGTCCTGACTTTC. Protein: CASSRGDLSSGANVLTF. Full variable domain (outside the CDR3, taken from reference TRBV7-9 and TRBJ2-6): DTGVSQNPRHKITKRGQNVTFRCDPISEHNRLYWYRQTLGQGPEFLTYFQNEAQLEKSRLLSDRFSAERPKGSFSTLEIQRTEQGDSAMYLCASSRGDLSSGANVLTFGAGSRLTVL.

This clonotype was picked up many times. The chain employs TRBV11-2 and TRBJ1-4, with D possibly matching TRBD1 (5 bases). The CDR3 has 14 residues. Trimming took 6 bases from V and 7 from J, leaving 15 bases between them. The germline CDR1 and CDR2 sequences are SGHAT and FQNNGV. CDR3 nucleotides: TGTGCCAGCAGACGACGAGGGGATGGTGAAAAACTGTTTTTT. Amino acid sequence: CASRRRGDGEKLFF. The full variable domain, in which reference TRBV11-2 and TRBJ1-4 provide the parts outside the CDR3, is EAGVAQSPRYKIIEKRQSVAFWCNPISGHATLYWYQQILGQGPKLLIQFQNNGVVDDSQLPKDRFSAERLKGVDSTLKIQPAKLEDSAVYLCASRRRGDGEKLFFGSGTQLSVL.

This chain links TRBV28 with TRBJ2-7, with 9 positions matching TRBD1. Germline CDR1 MDHEN, CDR2 SYDVKM. Unmatched junction bases numbered 8, after V lost 6 bases and J lost 2 bases. The CDR3 is 15 amino acids. The CDR3: CASRGGQGLAYEQYF. CDR3 nucleotide sequence: TGTGCCAGCAGGGGGGGACAGGGCCTTGCCTACGAGCAGTACTTC.

This clonotype appeared a single time. CDR3 sequence: CASSPKGGGRGYTF. CDR3 nucleotides: TGTGCCAGCAGCCCAAAGGGTGGAGGGCGCGGCTACACCTTC. The chain uses TRBV7-9 and TRBJ1-2; D call uncertain. Germline lookup yields CDR1 SEHNR and CDR2 FQNEAQ (reference sequence). Trimming stripped 5 bases from V and 8 bases from J, with 18 bases between. The CDR3 runs to 14 residues. Full variable domain (remainder filled in from reference TRBV7-9 and TRBJ1-2): DTGVSQNPRHKITKRGQNVTFRCDPISEHNRLYWYRQTLGQGPEFLTYFQNEAQLEKSRLLSDRFSAERPKGSFSTLEIQRTEQGDSAMYLCASSPKGGGRGYTFGSGTRLTVV.

This clonotype was found a few times. The V and J genes are TRBV5-1 and TRBJ2-7, with 10 bases aligning to TRBD2. V shed 0 bases and J 2 bases; nucleotides not matched to a gene: 2. CDR1 is SGHRS and CDR2 is YFSETQ in the germline V gene. The CDR3 sequence is 15 residues long. The CDR3 nucleotides are TGCGCCAGCAGCTTGGTCAGCGGGAGGGCCTACGAGCAGTACTTC. Translating gives CASSLVSGRAYEQYF.

The gene calls are TRBV15 and TRBJ1-5; tentative D call: TRBD1 (6 bases). This CDR3 has 16 amino acids. Germline values: CDR1 LNHNV, CDR2 YYDKDF (reference sequence). V dropped 0 bases and J dropped 6 bases, with 15 bases sitting between them. In nucleotides, the CDR3 is TGTGCCACCAGCAGAGATGGGGGGGGCAGGGGTCAGCCCCAGCATTTT. Protein product: CATSRDGGGRGQPQHF.

The rearrangement links TRBV3-1 to TRBJ1-2, with a tentative D call TRBD1 (5 bases). CDR1 LGHDT and CDR2 YNNKEL come from the germline V gene (reference sequence). V was pared by 4 bases and J by 1 base, with 7 bases between. CDR3 length: 13 residues. The CDR3 DNA sequence: TGTGCCAGCAGCCGGGACTTTAACTATGGCTACACCTTC. It yields the protein CASSRDFNYGYTF.

This clonotype was counted between two and nine times. The rearrangement links TRBV5-1 to TRBJ1-2; weak D call: TRBD1 (6 bases). Trimming took 4 bases from V and 2 from J, leaving 15 bases between them. The CDR3 runs 15 residues. Germline V gene lookup returns CDR1 SGHRS and CDR2 YFSETQ. CDR3 coding DNA: TGCGCCAGCAGCGAATACAGGGCCGTGAACTATGGCTACACCTTC. Its translation is CASSEYRAVNYGYTF.

The J gene is TRBJ1-1, the V gene TRBV6-2 or TRBV6-3; 7 bases align to TRBD1. The CDR3 loop spans 17 amino acids. Germline V CDR1 and CDR2: MNHEY, SVGEGT. V was clipped by 5 bases and J by 1 base; unmatched bases: 13. The CDR3 loop reads CASSTNRGRLGNTEAFF. DNA of the CDR3: TGTGCCAGCAGTACAAACAGGGGCCGTCTAGGGAACACTGAAGCTTTCTTT.

This clonotype was seen only a few times. The gene calls are TRBV3-1 and TRBJ2-5; D gene unclear. The CDR3 covers 15 residues. V dropped 1 base and J dropped 4 bases, with 13 bases sitting between them. Germline loops: CDR1 LGHDT, CDR2 YNNKEL (reference sequence). The DNA for the CDR3 is TGTGCCAGCAGCCAAGGCGGCACGAGTTTAGAGACCCAGTACTTC. It specifies CASSQGGTSLETQYF.

This rearrangement joins TRBV6-1 to TRBJ2-1; 9 positions agree with TRBD1. J was trimmed by 6 bases and V by 8 bases; bases with no gene match: 8. CDR1 and CDR2 (germline): MNHNS, SASEGT. The CDR3 runs to 14 residues. This CDR3 is CASCRDRVINEQFF. The DNA of the CDR3 is TGTGCCAGCTGTAGGGACAGGGTTATCAATGAGCAGTTCTTC.

This clonotype was seen a few times. The V gene is TRBV12-3 or TRBV12-4, the J gene TRBJ1-5, with 7 bases lining up with TRBD1. V gave up 6 bases and J gave up 11 bases; unmatched junction bases: 7. The CDR3 extends over 12 amino acids. The CDR3 here is CASSRGVLAQHF. The CDR3 nucleotides are TGTGCCAGCAGCAGGGGGGTTTTGGCCCAGCATTTT.

This clonotype has more than one count but fewer than ten. The gene calls are TRBV28 and TRBJ2-1; TRBD2 matches 8 bases. Unmatched junction bases numbered 9, after V lost 8 bases and J lost 6 bases. The CDR3 extends over 14 amino acids. Germline V gene data show CDR1 as MDHEN and CDR2 as SYDVKM. The CDR3 coding sequence is TGTGCCAGCCTTGGGGGACTAGTCTCCAATGAGCAGTTCTTC. Its protein is CASLGGLVSNEQFF. The full variable domain, in which reference TRBV28 and TRBJ2-1 provide the parts outside the CDR3, is DVKVTQSSRYLVKRTGEKVFLECVQDMDHENMFWYRQDPGLGLRLIYFSYDVKMKEKGDIPEGYSVSREKKERFSLILESASTNQTSMYLCASLGGLVSNEQFFGPGTRLTVL.

The table lists this clonotype with a few counts. The chain recombines TRBV4-2 with TRBJ2-2, with unresolved D. The CDR3 totals 13 residues. Trimming took 0 bases from V and 8 from J, leaving 7 bases between them. The germline V gene encodes CDR1 LGHNA and CDR2 YNFKEQ. The CDR3 protein is CASSQERPGELFF. The CDR3 DNA reads as TGTGCCAGCAGCCAAGAGCGTCCGGGGGAGCTGTTTTTT.

Written as DNA, the CDR3 is TGTGCCAGCGGTCGACGGAACCAAGAGACCCAGTACTTC. It encodes CASGRRNQETQYF. V gene TRBV10-3 combines with J gene TRBJ2-5; D ambiguous. Trimming took off 10 bases at V and 0 bases at J, with 12 bases between the two ends. The CDR3 covers 13 residues. CDR1 ENHRY and CDR2 SYGVKD come from the germline V gene.

The chain recombines TRBV7-2 with TRBJ1-1, with 10 bases aligning to TRBD1. In germline, CDR1 is SGHTA, CDR2 FQGNSA. Trimming took 2 bases from V and 4 from J; bases not matched to a gene: 7. The CDR3 sequence is 16 residues long. The CDR3 DNA sequence: TGTGCCAGCAGCTTAATTTTGGGGACAGGGGCCACTGAAGCTTTCTTT. This encodes CASSLILGTGATEAFF.

A few counts support this clonotype. The chain joins TRBV7-9 to TRBJ2-5; no clear D. The length of the CDR3 is 14 residues. Trimming shortened V by 4 bases and J by 0 bases, and 9 bases separated the two germline ends. CDR1 is SEHNR and CDR2 is FQNEAQ in the germline V gene (reference sequence). The CDR3 DNA reads TGTGCCAGCAGCTCCCAATCGTACCAAGAGACCCAGTACTTC. Translation gives CASSSQSYQETQYF.

This clonotype came up many times. V and J are TRBV2 and TRBJ1-1; 12 bases fit TRBD1. The CDR3 runs to 17 residues. Looked up from germline, CDR1 is SNHLY and CDR2 is FYNNEI. The trim removed 8 bases at V and 4 bases at J, leaving 14 bases unmatched. The CDR3: CASRPGTGGGDGTEAFF. CDR3 nucleotides: TGTGCCAGCCGTCCCGGGACAGGGGGCGGGGATGGCACTGAAGCTTTCTTT.

This clonotype was detected only a few times. The chain carries TRBV28 and TRBJ1-6; TRBD1 aligns across 7 bases. V shed 3 bases, J shed 9 bases, and the junction held 14 bases outside the gene matches. Germline CDR1 MDHEN, CDR2 SYDVKM. The CDR3 spans 17 residues. In DNA form, the CDR3 reads TGTGCCAGCAGTTTCCCCCCGACAGGGACCTCTAGTTCACCCCTCCACTTT. Translated, it gives CASSFPPTGTSSSPLHF. Based on the CDR3 plus reference TRBV28 and TRBJ1-6, the full variable domain is DVKVTQSSRYLVKRTGEKVFLECVQDMDHENMFWYRQDPGLGLRLIYFSYDVKMKEKGDIPEGYSVSREKKERFSLILESASTNQTSMYLCASSFPPTGTSSSPLHFGNGTRLTVT.

The gene calls are TRBV29-1 and TRBJ1-1; 7 positions match TRBD1. Trimming removed 4 bases from V and 0 bases from J; junction bases left unmatched: 8. The CDR3 runs 15 residues. Germline V gene lookup returns CDR1 SQVTM and CDR2 ANQGSEA. CDR3 protein: CSVVKGARMNTEAFF. The CDR3 DNA is TGCAGCGTTGTCAAGGGGGCAAGAATGAACACTGAAGCTTTCTTT.